Sequencing of this TCR beta chain was carried out in a study of T cell responses to AZD1222 COVID-19 vaccine. General observations from the study: Epitopes outside B.1.351 and B.1.1.7 mutated regions reportedly drew nearly half of spike TCRs. Regions 160-218 and 743-854 held dominance among vaccine-associated CD4 TCRs, which spanned spike.

Comment on this clone: Its antigen is still unknown.

This CDR3 has 9 residues. V dropped 7 bases and J dropped 4 bases, with 4 bases sitting between them. Germline V gives CDR1 DFQATT, CDR2 SNEGSKA (reference sequence). Sequencing was performed with immunoSEQ multiplex PCR; in TCRdb, only in-frame clones are kept and a portion is missing. There are more than 65,000 clones in the sample; over 80% occur only once, and approximately 25% lies in the top ten. The chain carries TRBV20-1 and TRBJ1-1; no clear D gene. The input for sequencing was peripheral blood, taken 28 days after the second AZD1222 dose. The TCR originated in an adult who received the AZD1222 COVID-19 vaccine. The CDR3 DNA follows: TGCAGTGACGGCACTGAAGCTTTCTTT. It translates to CSDGTEAFF.